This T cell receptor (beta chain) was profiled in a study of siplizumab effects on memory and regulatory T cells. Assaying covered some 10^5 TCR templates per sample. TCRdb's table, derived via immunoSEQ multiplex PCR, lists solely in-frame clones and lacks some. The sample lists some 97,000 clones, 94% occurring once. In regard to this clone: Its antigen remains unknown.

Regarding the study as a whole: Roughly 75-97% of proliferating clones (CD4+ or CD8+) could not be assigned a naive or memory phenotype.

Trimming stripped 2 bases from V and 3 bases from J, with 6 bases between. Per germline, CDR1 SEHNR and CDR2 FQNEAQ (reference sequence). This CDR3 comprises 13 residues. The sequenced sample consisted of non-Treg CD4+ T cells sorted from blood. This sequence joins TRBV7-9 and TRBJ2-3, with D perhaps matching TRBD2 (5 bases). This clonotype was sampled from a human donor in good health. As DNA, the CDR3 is TGTGCCAGCAGCTTACCGGGGACAGATACGCAGTATTTT. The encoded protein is CASSLPGTDTQYF.